The TCR beta chain described here comes from a study of cytotoxic CD8 clonotypes in ibrutinib-treated CLL. The CDR3 sequence is 12 residues long. V lost 4 bases to trimming and J lost 8 bases, with 12 bases between them. Germline assignment: CDR1 SGHNT and CDR2 YYREEE (reference sequence). Method: immunoSEQ multiplex PCR; TCRdb's copy keeps in-frame clones and lacks some. The repertoire holds just over 35,000 clones, with 71% as singletons. The clonotype was recovered from a human donor with chronic lymphocytic leukemia. V usage is TRBV5-4 and J usage is TRBJ1-2; weak D call: TRBD1 (6 bases). Here the sequenced sample was PBMCs, taken at disease progression, from a patient treated with ibrutinib. CDR3 sequence: CASSPDRMGYTF. Written as DNA, the CDR3 is TGTGCCAGCAGCCCCGACAGGATGGGCTACACCTTC.